The entry that follows covers one T cell receptor beta chain sequence. Its cognate antigen is unknown. The data are from a study of cytomegalovirus exposure and HLA in healthy donors. Broader study findings: Across all donors, roughly uniform sequencing depth was an assumption of the presence/absence analyses.

The PCR contained 60 Vbeta and 13 Jbeta primers. This table comes from immunoSEQ multiplex PCR, and its TCRdb copy is limited to in-frame clones, with some not included. This sample has fewer than 85,000 clones, with 72% found just once. CDR3 length: 13 residues. The germline V gene has CDR1 SQVTM and CDR2 ANQGSEA. Germline trimming cut 6 bases from V and 4 bases from J; bases unmatched to any gene: 8. The gene calls are TRBV29-1 and TRBJ1-1; 7 bases map to TRBD1. Sequencing input: PBMCs. This receptor was identified in a woman aged 40 to 50 in good health and CMV-seropositive. The CDR3 sequence is CSVAGRTGTEAFF. The CDR3 nucleotides read TGCAGCGTCGCCGGACGGACAGGCACTGAAGCTTTCTTT.